This T cell receptor (beta chain) was identified in a study of cytomegalovirus exposure and HLA in healthy donors. Overall study findings and caveats: Certain indistinguishable V segments, among them TRBV6-2 and TRBV6-3, were excluded. There were about 160 TCR beta chains listed as cytomegalovirus-associated. In an earlier analysis, productive rearrangement rates for most beta V segments clustered near 87% or 30%.

As for this clone: Its specificity is not known.

Germline V gene sequence: CDR1 SGHRS, CDR2 YFSETQ. Trimming cost V 3 bases and J 0 bases, with 13 bases left between them. This CDR3 is 16 amino acids long. The PCR made use of 60 Vbeta and 13 Jbeta primers. Repertoires were generated with immunoSEQ multiplex PCR, while TCRdb's copy carries only in-frame clones and drops some. In the table there are some 40,000 clones, just under 75% of which are singletons. This receptor was obtained from a young man in good health and CMV-seronegative. Sequences were obtained from PBMCs. The gene calls are TRBV5-1 and TRBJ1-3, with D unclear. CDR3 sequence: CASSSAPIISGNTIYF. The CDR3 DNA sequence: TGCGCCAGCAGCTCCGCACCTATAATCTCTGGAAACACCATATATTTT.